This is a list of T cell receptor beta chains from one sample in a study of CD8 T cells in Susac syndrome. TCRdb ran MiXCR on the immunoSEQ multiplex PCR reads and lists one entry per CDR3 protein. The sample holds about 300,000 distinct CDR3 sequences, approximately 90% seen once. Source material: CD8+ T cells from PBMCs. The origin of the receptors is a human donor with multiple sclerosis. Each CDR3 is given with its conserved first and last residue. The listing skips clone size in some rows; elsewhere it reads once, few, many or a size class.

V,size,CDR3
TRBV6-5,-,CASSYQGGGNEQFF
TRBV12-3/TRBV12-4,-,CASSLAQPLDSPSFSGANVLTF
TRBV28,-,CASSHGLVGLSDTQYF
TRBV5-1,-,CASSFTLGLEETQYF
TRBV28,-,CASSRTASSYEQYF
TRBV19,-,CASSHVGSVDYGYTF
TRBV27,-,CASSLIRRRGFDEQYF
TRBV6-1,-,CASSDGAGGGADTQYF
TRBV27,-,CASSFGLDTQYF
TRBV3-1,-,CASSQAGRGVYEQFF
TRBV6-2/TRBV6-3,once,CASSTLEPSYNEQFF
TRBV7-2,-,CASTTPPHYNEQFF
TRBV2,-,CASSDPGPYNEQFF